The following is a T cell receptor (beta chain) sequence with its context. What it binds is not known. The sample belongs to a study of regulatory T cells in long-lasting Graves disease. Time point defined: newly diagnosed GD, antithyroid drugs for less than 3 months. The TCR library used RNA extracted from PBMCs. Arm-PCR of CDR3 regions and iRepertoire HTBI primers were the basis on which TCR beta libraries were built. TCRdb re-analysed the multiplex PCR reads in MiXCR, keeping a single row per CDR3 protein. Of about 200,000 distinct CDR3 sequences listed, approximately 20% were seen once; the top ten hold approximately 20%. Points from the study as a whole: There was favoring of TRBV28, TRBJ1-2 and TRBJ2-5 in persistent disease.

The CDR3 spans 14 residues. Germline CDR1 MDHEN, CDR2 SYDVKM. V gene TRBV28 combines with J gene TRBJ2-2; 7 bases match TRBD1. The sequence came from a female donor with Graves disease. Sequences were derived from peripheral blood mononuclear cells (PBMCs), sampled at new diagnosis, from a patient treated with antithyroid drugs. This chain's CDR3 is CAITGTANTGELFF. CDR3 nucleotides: TGTGCGATAACTGGGACAGCCAACACCGGGGAGCTGTTTTTT.